These 19 T cell receptor beta chains originate from one sample sequenced in a study of shared clonotypes between healthy human individuals. Profiled with immunoSEQ multiplex PCR; TCRdb holds only in-frame clones, not every one. The sample consists of some 450,000 clones, around 77% of them appearing once. Sequencing used PBMCs. The source of these receptors is a woman aged 40 to 50 in good health. Some clones in this sample may be carry-over from other donors' samples.

The chain has TRBV5-1 and TRBJ1-4; D ambiguous. This CDR3 contains 12 residues. Germline V lookup: CDR1 SGHRS, CDR2 YFSETQ. The V end lost 1 base, the J end lost 2 bases, and 0 bases lay between the germline ends. The CDR3 protein is CASSLTNEKLFF. CDR3 in DNA: TGCGCCAGCAGCTTGACTAATGAAAAACTGTTTTTT.

J is TRBJ1-1 and V is TRBV29-1, with a tentative D call TRBD1 (5 bases). CDR3 length: 14 amino acids. Germline assignment: CDR1 SQVTM and CDR2 ANQGSEA. Trimming removed 5 bases at V and 2 bases at J, with 15 bases between. The CDR3 reads CSVLRTQGNTEAFF. The CDR3 nucleotides are TGCAGCGTTCTACGGACTCAGGGCAACACTGAAGCTTTCTTT.

A remark on this clone: A far more abundant clone sits one base away, making this likely a read error. The CDR3 end shows no conserved phenylalanine or tryptophan, and so a read error is likely. The chain carries TRBV30 and TRBJ1-2, with 8 bases lining up with TRBD1. CDR3 length: 14 amino acids. Unmatched junction bases numbered 8, after V lost 0 bases and J lost 8 bases. Germline V gene lookup returns CDR1 GTSNPN and CDR2 SVGIG (reference sequence). The CDR3 DNA sequence: TGTGCCTGGAGTGTAGGGCAGGGGGCACGGGGCTACACCCTC. Translated: CAWSVGQGARGYTL.

Details on this clone: This sample also contains other DNA sequences that code for the same CDR3. This chain uses TRBV23-1 with TRBJ1-5, with TRBD1 identical over 9 bases. TRBV23-1 is an ORF, with its function uncertain. The CDR3 loop spans 18 amino acids. V lost 4 bases to trimming and J lost 4 bases; unmatched junction nucleotides: 14. The CDR3 nucleotides read TGCGCCAGCAGTCCACAATCGTACACAGGGGGCTTGAATCAGCCCCAGCATTTT. Amino acids: CASSPQSYTGGLNQPQHF.

This clone was seen at least ten times. Other DNA sequences in the same sample also yield this CDR3. The chain couples TRBV6-5 to TRBJ2-3, with TRBD2 identical over 7 bases. Germline V gives CDR1 MNHEY, CDR2 SVGAGI. The trim removed 2 bases at V and 5 bases at J, leaving 4 bases unmatched. CDR3 size: 14 residues. The DNA of the CDR3 is TGTGCCAGCAGTTACCGGGAGGAGGGAGATACGCAGTATTTT. Its protein product is CASSYREEGDTQYF.

The rearrangement uses TRBV28 and TRBJ1-2; D is unresolved. Germline CDR1 is MDHEN and CDR2 is SYDVKM. The CDR3 is 12 amino acids. The ends were cut back, 7 bases at V and 2 bases at J, with 8 bases in the middle. Here the CDR3 DNA reads TGTGCCAGCACTACTGGGAACTATGGCTACACCTTC. Its protein product is CASTTGNYGYTF.

V and J are TRBV2 and TRBJ2-7; 11 nucleotides align to TRBD2. Germline lookup yields CDR1 SNHLY and CDR2 FYNNEI. This CDR3 is built from 14 residues. V lost 7 bases to trimming and J lost 0 bases; unmatched junction nucleotides: 2. The CDR3: CASKGLAGSYEQYF. CDR3 nucleotides: TGTGCCAGCAAAGGACTAGCGGGCTCCTACGAGCAGTACTTC.

This clone occurred once. The gene calls are TRBV5-1 and TRBJ2-1; tentatively, D is TRBD1 (5 bases). CDR1 and CDR2 (germline): SGHRS, YFSETQ. Trimming pared 2 bases from V and 7 bases from J, leaving 13 bases between. This CDR3 region has 14 residues. This chain's CDR3 is CASSLRVRVNEQFF. The CDR3 DNA reads TGCGCCAGCAGCTTAAGGGTCAGGGTAAATGAGCAGTTCTTC. The variable domain in full, with the rest retrieved from reference TRBV5-1 and TRBJ2-1, is KAGVTQTPRYLIKTRGQQVTLSCSPISGHRSVSWYQQTPGQGLQFLFEYFSETQRNKGNFPGRFSGRQFSNSRSEMNVSTLELGDSALYLCASSLRVRVNEQFFGPGTRLTVL.

About this clone: A much more abundant neighbour one base away suggests this may be a read error. Likely a read error: the CDR3 ends without its conserved phenylalanine or tryptophan. The chain has TRBV28 and TRBJ1-2; D is unresolved. This CDR3 spans 11 amino acids. Between the trimmed V and J ends, which lost 5 bases and 5 bases, there was a span of 6 bases. Germline V gene sequence: CDR1 MDHEN, CDR2 SYDVKM. In nucleotides, the CDR3 is TGTGCCAGCAGTGATAATTATGGCTACACCCTC. Translation: CASSDNYGYTL.

In its sample, this clone was seen a few times. The chain recombines TRBV7-4 with TRBJ1-5; maybe TRBD1 (5 bases). In germline, CDR1 is SGHVT, CDR2 SQSDAQ. Trimming shortened V by 5 bases and J by 2 bases, and 22 bases separated the two germline ends. The CDR3 is made up of 18 amino acids. CDR3 DNA sequence: TGTGCCAGCAGCCCCAAAACCCCGGGGGGAAGTGGCAATCAGCCCCAGCATTTT. Protein: CASSPKTPGGSGNQPQHF.

This clone occurred once. The chain employs TRBV7-9 and TRBJ2-7; 12 bases are a match to TRBD2. The CDR3 is 15 residues long. The germline gives CDR1 SEHNR, CDR2 FQNEAQ (reference sequence). With V trimmed by 4 bases and J by 1 base, 2 bases remained unmatched. CDR3 sequence: CASSWGLAGSYEQYF. Written as DNA, the CDR3 is TGTGCCAGCAGCTGGGGACTAGCGGGTTCCTACGAGCAGTACTTC.

The rearrangement uses TRBV7-3 and TRBJ2-1; D tentatively fits TRBD1 or TRBD2 (5 bases each). The V and J ends lost 1 base and 5 bases respectively, with 15 bases between them. Germline assignment: CDR1 SGHTA and CDR2 FQGTGA. The CDR3 has 16 residues. In DNA form, the CDR3 reads TGTGCCAGCAGCTTAATTGCCGGGGCGGGCAACAATGAGCAGTTCTTC. Translating gives CASSLIAGAGNNEQFF.

The chain employs TRBV5-1 and TRBJ2-7; weak D call: TRBD1 (6 bases). The ends were cut back, 1 base at V and 6 bases at J, with 11 bases in the middle. The CDR3 consists of 13 residues. Germline V gene data show CDR1 as SGHRS and CDR2 as YFSETQ. CDR3 in amino acids: CASSLTGISEQYF. The CDR3 DNA reads TGCGCCAGCAGCTTGACAGGGATCTCCGAGCAGTACTTC.

The chain has TRBV14 and TRBJ1-1; no reliable D call. The CDR3 spans 13 residues. Per the germline V gene, CDR1 is SGHDN and CDR2 is FVKESK. Trimming left V 1 base short and J 8 bases short, with 11 bases between. CDR3 in amino acids: CASSQVFNGEAFF. CDR3 DNA: TGTGCCAGCAGCCAAGTCTTCAATGGAGAAGCTTTCTTT.

V gene TRBV7-2 combines with J gene TRBJ2-7; D unclear. Germline-derived CDR1 and CDR2 are SGHTA and FQGNSA. The CDR3 extends over 16 amino acids. The V end lost 3 bases, the J end lost 0 bases, and 15 bases lay between the germline ends. The CDR3 protein is CASSLAFWSNSYEQYF. In DNA, the CDR3 is TGTGCCAGCAGCTTGGCTTTTTGGAGTAACTCCTACGAGCAGTACTTC.

The J gene is TRBJ1-1, the V gene TRBV30, with D unresolved. The V end was cut by 0 bases, the J end by 4 bases, with 12 bases between. Germline CDR1 reads GTSNPN; CDR2 reads SVGIG (reference sequence). The CDR3 consists of 14 residues. The CDR3 sequence: CAWSVRGRSTEAFF. Here the CDR3 DNA reads TGTGCCTGGAGTGTACGCGGTAGGTCCACTGAAGCTTTCTTT.

The CDR3 reads CASSPRQGEGETQYF. The CDR3 region has the DNA TGTGCCAGCAGCCCAAGACAGGGGGAGGGGGAGACCCAGTACTTC. The V call is TRBV7-9, the J call TRBJ2-5; 9 nucleotides align to TRBD1. Germline CDR1 SEHNR, CDR2 FQNEAQ (reference sequence). Trimming took 5 bases from V and 5 from J; bases not matched to a gene: 9. The CDR3 covers 15 residues.

This clone was observed once. This chain joins TRBV29-1 and TRBJ2-3; D possibly matches TRBD1 or TRBD2 (7 bases each). Trimming pared 7 bases from V and 2 bases from J, leaving 19 bases between. The CDR3 has 15 amino acids. The germline gives CDR1 SQVTM, CDR2 ANQGSEA. The CDR3 DNA follows: TGCAGCGCTCCCAGGGGGGGCCTCCCCACAGATACGCAGTATTTT. Protein: CSAPRGGLPTDTQYF.

CDR3 protein: CATNGPGQSNEKLFF. CDR3 sequence (DNA): TGTGCCACTAATGGGCCGGGACAGAGTAATGAAAAACTGTTTTTT. This chain uses TRBV19 with TRBJ1-4; TRBD1 agrees at 7 bases. Germline-derived CDR1 and CDR2 are LNHDA and SQIVND (reference sequence). Trimming took 10 bases from V and 4 from J; bases not matched to a gene: 12. The CDR3 consists of 15 residues.